This TCR beta chain was profiled in a study of shared clonotypes between healthy human individuals. Assay runs were performed at deep level. Original processing methods: Junction-only immunoSEQ data arrived without quality scores, meaning filtering differed. The repertoire was sequenced with immunoSEQ multiplex PCR; TCRdb's copy has only in-frame clones and lacks some. Clone size and the V and J calls come from that table; the DNA yielded D and trimming. The table has approximately 2,200,000 clones, about 93% seen once; the top ten hold roughly 1.7%. CDR1 and CDR2 (germline): ENHRY, SYGVKD. The CDR3 consists of 21 residues. V lost 4 bases to trimming and J lost 0 bases, with 29 bases between them. Naivety among CD8 cells was defined by CD45RO negativity and positive CCR7 selection, thereby excluding terminally differentiated effector memory CD45RA+ cells.

J is TRBJ2-3 and V is TRBV10-3; tentatively, D is TRBD2 (6 bases). This TCR derives from a man between 18 and 29 years old in good health. Some clones in this sample may be carry-over from other donors' samples. The sample was naive CD8+ T cells from PBMCs. The CDR3 region has the DNA TGTGCCATCAGTGTGACTAAGACAGCGCCAACCGTAGCGGCTAGCACAGATACGCAGTATTTT. Amino acid sequence: CAISVTKTAPTVAASTDTQYF.